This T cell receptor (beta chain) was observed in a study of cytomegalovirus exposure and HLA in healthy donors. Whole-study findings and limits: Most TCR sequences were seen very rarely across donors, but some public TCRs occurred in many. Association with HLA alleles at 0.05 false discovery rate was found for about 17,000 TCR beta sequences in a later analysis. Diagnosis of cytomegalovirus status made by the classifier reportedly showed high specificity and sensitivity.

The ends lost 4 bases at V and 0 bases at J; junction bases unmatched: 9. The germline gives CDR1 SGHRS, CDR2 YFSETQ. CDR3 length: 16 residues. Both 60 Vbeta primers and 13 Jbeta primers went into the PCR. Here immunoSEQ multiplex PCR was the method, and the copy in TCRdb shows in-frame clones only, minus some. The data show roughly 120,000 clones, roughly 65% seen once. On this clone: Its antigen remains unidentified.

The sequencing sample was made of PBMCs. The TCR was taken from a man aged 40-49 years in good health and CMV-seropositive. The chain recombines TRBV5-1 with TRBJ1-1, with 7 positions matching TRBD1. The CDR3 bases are TGCGCCAGCAGCCCAGGGGGTGGGGATATGAACACTGAAGCTTTCTTT. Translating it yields CASSPGGGDMNTEAFF.